A selection of T cell receptor beta chains follows, all from one sample in a study of T cell changes during pregnancy in multiple sclerosis. The repertoire was sequenced with immunoSEQ multiplex PCR; TCRdb's copy has only in-frame clones and lacks some. Seen here are approximately 32,000 clones, about 88% observed once, and the top ten hold about 10%. The sample consisted of CD8+ T cells from peripheral blood mononuclear cells, taken in the second trimester of pregnancy. The receptors come from a female donor with multiple sclerosis, enrolled in a pregnancy study. Each CDR3 is given without its conserved first and last residue. Fields, in order: D gene, J gene, V gene, CDR3 length, CDR3 protein. A D gene is named only where the DNA matches it firmly.

.	TRBJ1-4	TRBV27	11	ASSMGPGKELF
.	TRBJ1-1	TRBV7-3	11	ASSLIGGPEAF
.	TRBJ2-5	TRBV19	13	ASSIVDRPVETQY
TRBD2	TRBJ2-7	TRBV5-1	14	ASSLGPSGVTYEQY
TRBD2	TRBJ2-7	TRBV6-5	12	ASSYGRGAYEQY
.	TRBJ2-2	TRBV2	9	ASLSSGELF
TRBD2	TRBJ2-7	TRBV27	11	ASSLSGGLEQY
.	TRBJ2-1	TRBV25-1	11	ASSEGQYNEQF
.	TRBJ2-1	TRBV9	10	ASSFGGNEQF
.	TRBJ1-4	TRBV10-1	11	ARVTRRGEKLF
TRBD2	TRBJ2-7	TRBV7-9	15	ASSSPPSGRAHYEQY
TRBD1	TRBJ2-1	TRBV13	11	ASSPDRGGEQF
.	TRBJ1-4	TRBV15	13	ATSGETVSYEKLF
TRBD1	TRBJ1-4	TRBV11-2	14	ASSYDRGASNEKLF
.	TRBJ1-5	TRBV28	13	ASSLPPLLGGPQH
TRBD2	TRBJ2-2	TRBV28	13	ASSSRGGATGELF
.	TRBJ2-1	TRBV27	12	ASSLLSGYNEQF
.	TRBJ2-3	TRBV6-5	12	ASSYGGLTDTQY
TRBD1	TRBJ1-1	TRBV19	11	ASSWTGGTEAF
.	TRBJ1-4	TRBV4-1	14	ASSQDLGFLNEKLF